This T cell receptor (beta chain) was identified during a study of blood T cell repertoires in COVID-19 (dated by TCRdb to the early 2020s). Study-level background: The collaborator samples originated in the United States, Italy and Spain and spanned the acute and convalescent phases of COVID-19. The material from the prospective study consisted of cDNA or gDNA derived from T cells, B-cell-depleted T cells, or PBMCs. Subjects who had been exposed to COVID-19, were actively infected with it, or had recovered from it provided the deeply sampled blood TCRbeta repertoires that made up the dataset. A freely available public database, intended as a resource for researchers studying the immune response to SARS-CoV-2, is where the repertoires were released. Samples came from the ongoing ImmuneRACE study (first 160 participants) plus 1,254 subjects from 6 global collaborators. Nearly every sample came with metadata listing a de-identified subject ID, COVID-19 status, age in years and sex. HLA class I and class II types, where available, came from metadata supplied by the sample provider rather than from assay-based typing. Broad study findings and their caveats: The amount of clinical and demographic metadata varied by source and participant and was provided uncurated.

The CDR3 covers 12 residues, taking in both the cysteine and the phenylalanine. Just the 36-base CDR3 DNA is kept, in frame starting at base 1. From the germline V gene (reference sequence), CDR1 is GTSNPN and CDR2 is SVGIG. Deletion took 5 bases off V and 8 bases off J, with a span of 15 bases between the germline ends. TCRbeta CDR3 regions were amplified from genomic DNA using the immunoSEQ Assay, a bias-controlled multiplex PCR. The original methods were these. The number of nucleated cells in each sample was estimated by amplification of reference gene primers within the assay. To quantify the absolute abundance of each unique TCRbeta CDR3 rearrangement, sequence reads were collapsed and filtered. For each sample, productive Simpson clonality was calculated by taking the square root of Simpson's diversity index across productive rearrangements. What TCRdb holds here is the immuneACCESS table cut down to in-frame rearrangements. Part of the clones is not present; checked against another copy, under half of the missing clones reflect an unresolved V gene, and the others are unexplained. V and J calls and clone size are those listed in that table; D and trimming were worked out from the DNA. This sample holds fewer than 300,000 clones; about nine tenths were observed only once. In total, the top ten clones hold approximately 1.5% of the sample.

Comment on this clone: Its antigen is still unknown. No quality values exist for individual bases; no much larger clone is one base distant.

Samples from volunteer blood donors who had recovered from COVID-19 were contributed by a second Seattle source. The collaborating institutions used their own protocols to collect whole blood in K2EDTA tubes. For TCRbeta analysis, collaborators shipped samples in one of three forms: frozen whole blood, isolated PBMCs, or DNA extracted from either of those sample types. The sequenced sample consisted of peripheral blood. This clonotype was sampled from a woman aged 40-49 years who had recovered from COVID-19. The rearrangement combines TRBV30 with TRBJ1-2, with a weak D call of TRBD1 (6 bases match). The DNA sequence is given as TGTGCCTGGGAGGCCAGGGGATTCGGCTACACCTTC. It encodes CAWEARGFGYTF.